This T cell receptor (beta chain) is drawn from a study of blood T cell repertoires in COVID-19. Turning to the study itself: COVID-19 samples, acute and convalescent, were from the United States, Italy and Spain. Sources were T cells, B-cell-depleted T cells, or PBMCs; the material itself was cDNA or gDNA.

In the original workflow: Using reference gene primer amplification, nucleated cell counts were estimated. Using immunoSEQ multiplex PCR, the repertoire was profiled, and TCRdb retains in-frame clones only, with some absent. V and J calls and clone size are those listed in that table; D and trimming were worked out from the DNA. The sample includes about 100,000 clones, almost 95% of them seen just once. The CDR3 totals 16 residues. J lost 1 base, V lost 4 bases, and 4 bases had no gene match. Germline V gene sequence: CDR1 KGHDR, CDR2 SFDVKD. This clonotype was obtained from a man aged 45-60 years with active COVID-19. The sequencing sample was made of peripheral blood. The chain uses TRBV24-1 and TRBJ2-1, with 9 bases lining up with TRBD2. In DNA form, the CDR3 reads TGTGCCACCAGTGAAAGCGGGAGGCTGTCCTACAATGAGCAGTTCTTC. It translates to CATSESGRLSYNEQFF.